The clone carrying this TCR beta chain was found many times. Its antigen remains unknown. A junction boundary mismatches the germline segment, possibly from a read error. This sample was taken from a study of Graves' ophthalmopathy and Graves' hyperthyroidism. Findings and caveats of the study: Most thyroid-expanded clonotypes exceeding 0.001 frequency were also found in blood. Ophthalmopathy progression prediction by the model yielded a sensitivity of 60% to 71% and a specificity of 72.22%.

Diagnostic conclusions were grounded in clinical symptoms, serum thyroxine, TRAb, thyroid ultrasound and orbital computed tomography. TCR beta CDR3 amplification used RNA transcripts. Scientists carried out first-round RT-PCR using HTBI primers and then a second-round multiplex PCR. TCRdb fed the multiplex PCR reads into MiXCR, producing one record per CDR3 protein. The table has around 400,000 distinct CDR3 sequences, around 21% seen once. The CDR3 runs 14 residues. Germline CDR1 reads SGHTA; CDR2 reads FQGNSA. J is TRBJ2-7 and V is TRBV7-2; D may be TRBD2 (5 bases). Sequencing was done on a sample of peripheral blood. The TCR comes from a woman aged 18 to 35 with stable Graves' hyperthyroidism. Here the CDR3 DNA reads TGTGCCAACAGCCATTTCGAGGGAAGGCACGAGCAGTACTTC. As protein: CANSHFEGRHEQYF.